The 4 T cell receptor beta chains below come from one sample, sequenced in a study of identical twins. TCRdb re-called the 5' RACE reads with MiXCR, one entry per CDR3 protein. The sample lists 500,000 or so distinct CDR3 sequences, 13% to 15% seen once, with more than 0.5% in the top ten. This same sample was also taken into another study, of yellow fever vaccine responses in identical twins.

The sequenced sample was CD4+ T cells sorted from blood. The receptors shown here come from a woman in her late teens or twenties in good health.

V is TRBV7-2 and J is TRBJ1-6; D gene unclear. Germline loops: CDR1 SGHTA, CDR2 FQGNSA. Deletions cut 5 bases from V and 7 bases from J, with 15 bases between. The CDR3 has 15 residues. CDR3 DNA sequence: TGTGCCAGCAGCCGACTCGGAGTGGAGAATTCACCCCTCCACTTT. Protein: CASSRLGVENSPLHF. The full variable domain, with the rest looked up from reference TRBV7-2 and TRBJ1-6, is GAGVSQSPSNKVTEKGKDVELRCDPISGHTALYWYRQSLGQGLEFLIYFQGNSAPDKSGLPSDRFSAERTGGSVSTLTIQRTQQEDSAVYLCASSRLGVENSPLHFGNGTRLTVT.

V gene TRBV10-3 combines with J gene TRBJ2-4; D perhaps matches TRBD2 (6 bases). Germline V lookup: CDR1 ENHRY, CDR2 SYGVKD. This CDR3 region has 15 residues. With 3 bases removed from V and 7 bases from J, the gap between germline ends came to 16 bases. The DNA of the CDR3 is TGTGCCATCAGTGATGGGAGGCAGGAGGCGAACATTCAGTACTTC. Its translation: CAISDGRQEANIQYF.

In its sample, this clonotype was seen many times. The chain links TRBV5-1 to TRBJ1-1; D possibly corresponds to TRBD1 (6 bases). Germline CDR1 is SGHRS and CDR2 is YFSETQ. Trimming pared 2 bases from V and 1 base from J, leaving 9 bases between. This CDR3 comprises 14 residues. CDR3 nucleotides: TGCGCCAGCAGCTTTGGACAGCCGAACACTGAAGCTTTCTTT. Its translation: CASSFGQPNTEAFF.

This clonotype was counted a few times. The chain is built from TRBV12-3 or TRBV12-4 and TRBJ1-3; 7 positions match TRBD1. V dropped 4 bases and J dropped 3; count of bases not matched to a gene: 12. There are 17 residues in the CDR3. CDR3 nucleotide sequence: TGTGCCAGCAGTTCTGTACAAGGGACAGTCAGTGGAAACACCATATATTTT. This encodes CASSSVQGTVSGNTIYF.